The 9 T cell receptor beta chains listed next were all sequenced from one sample in a study of shared clonotypes between healthy human individuals. Here immunoSEQ multiplex PCR was the method, and the copy in TCRdb shows in-frame clones only, minus some. Here the sample spans fewer than 700,000 clones, around three quarters being singletons. Sequencing used PBMCs. Receptor source: a woman between 35 and 50 years old in good health. Some clones in this sample may be carry-over from other donors' samples.

This clone has just a few counts. This sequence joins TRBV19 and TRBJ2-1, with 13 bases identical to TRBD2. This CDR3 has 15 residues. With 6 bases clipped from V and 9 bases from J, the junction kept 8 bases outside the gene matches. Per the germline V gene, CDR1 is LNHDA and CDR2 is SQIVND (reference sequence). CDR3 residues: CASSTGLAGVVEQFF. CDR3 bases: TGTGCCAGTAGCACTGGACTAGCGGGAGTCGTTGAGCAGTTCTTC.

Only one count was recorded for this clone. A much larger clone lies a single base off, so this may be a read error. CDR3 nucleotide sequence: TGTGCCAGCAACAGACTTTTTCGTGAAGCTTTCTTT. Encoded protein: CASNRLFREAFF. The V gene is TRBV2, the J gene TRBJ1-1; D is unresolved. This CDR3 has 12 residues. The V gene lost 7 bases and the J gene lost 7 bases, with 13 bases spanning the gap. CDR1 and CDR2 (germline): SNHLY, FYNNEI.

This chain connects TRBV29-1 to TRBJ2-1; TRBD2 is a possible D gene (7 bases). This CDR3 region has 15 residues. V was cut by 7 bases and J by 2 bases, with 18 bases left in between. Germline V gene data show CDR1 as SQVTM and CDR2 as ANQGSEA. The CDR3 sequence is CSARGRLATYNEQFF. For the CDR3, the DNA is TGCAGCGCTAGGGGGAGACTAGCAACCTACAATGAGCAGTTCTTC.

This clone was found many times. V and J are TRBV9 and TRBJ2-3; the match to TRBD1 covers 12 bases. The germline V gene encodes CDR1 SGDLS and CDR2 YYNGEE. CDR3 length equals 17 residues. Trimming took 3 bases from V and 8 from J; bases not matched to a gene: 13. The CDR3 DNA is TGTGCCAGCAGCGCCAACCCAGGGACAGGGGGCTTTGGTACGCAGTATTTT. Amino acids: CASSANPGTGGFGTQYF. Drawing the rest from reference TRBV9 and TRBJ2-3, the complete variable domain is DSGVTQTPKHLITATGQRVTLRCSPRSGDLSVYWYQQSLDQGLQFLIQYYNGEERAKGNILERFSAQQFPDLHSELNLSSLELGDSALYFCASSANPGTGGFGTQYFGPGTRLTVL.

For this clone: A single base is all that separates this from a far larger clone, so a read error is likely. The chain has TRBV2 and TRBJ2-7; TRBD1 matches at 8 bases. This CDR3 spans 14 amino acids. Germline CDR1 and CDR2: SNHLY and FYNNEI. The DNA for the CDR3 is TGTGCCAGCAAACAGGGGGGTAGCTCCTACGGGCAGTACTTC. Amino acids: CASKQGGSSYGQYF.

The chain links TRBV10-3 to TRBJ1-1, with TRBD1 identical over 9 bases. The CDR3 consists of 16 residues. V lost 5 bases to trimming and J lost 4 bases; unmatched junction nucleotides: 11. In germline, CDR1 is ENHRY, CDR2 SYGVKD. The CDR3 bases are TGTGCCATCAGTTCCGGGACAGGGAAAAGTACCACTGAAGCTTTCTTT. Translating it yields CAISSGTGKSTTEAFF.

This sequence joins TRBV4-1 and TRBJ1-4, with D hard to call. This CDR3 spans 14 amino acids. Deletions cut 6 bases from V and 4 bases from J, with 12 bases between. Germline CDR1 is MGHRA and CDR2 is YSYEKL. The CDR3 DNA reads TGCGCCAGCAGTATGGCCGGCTTTAATGAAAAACTGTTTTTT. Residues: CASSMAGFNEKLFF.

This clone came up many times. The rearrangement links TRBV2 to TRBJ2-3; no definite D call. V shed 10 bases and J shed 3 bases, with 14 bases lying between them. Germline V lookup: CDR1 SNHLY, CDR2 FYNNEI. The CDR3 has 13 residues. The CDR3 spells CATNYGATDTQYF. The CDR3, as DNA: TGTGCCACAAACTATGGTGCGACAGATACGCAGTATTTT.

The rearrangement uses TRBV7-9 and TRBJ2-7; D may match TRBD1 or TRBD2 (6 bases each). The CDR3 has 13 amino acids. From germline, CDR1 is SEHNR and CDR2 FQNEAQ (reference sequence). V was pared by 3 bases and J by 5 bases, with 11 bases between. CDR3: CASSFGGRNEQYF. The DNA of the CDR3 is TGTGCCAGCAGCTTTGGGGGGCGGAACGAGCAGTACTTC.